One and the same sample provided the 22 T cell receptor beta chains below, sequenced in a study of blood T cell repertoires in COVID-19. Clones were sequenced by immunoSEQ multiplex PCR, and TCRdb holds only the in-frame ones, with some missing. The sample includes 200,000 to 300,000 clones, roughly 90% of them seen just once. What was sequenced was peripheral blood. The receptors were gathered from a man between 25 and 39 years old with active or convalescent COVID-19.

The gene calls are TRBV4-2 and TRBJ2-5; weak D call: TRBD1 (5 bases). V was clipped by 1 base and J by 0 bases, with 9 bases between them. This CDR3 is built from 15 residues. CDR1 and CDR2 (germline): LGHNA, YNFKEQ. The CDR3 region has the DNA TGTGCCAGCAGCCAAGGTCGACAGAACCAAGAGACCCAGTACTTC. Translating gives CASSQGRQNQETQYF.

The chain employs TRBV21-1 and TRBJ1-6; the table assigns TRBD1, which was not confirmed against the DNA. TRBV21-1 is a listed pseudogene. This CDR3 has 12 residues. CDR3 DNA: TGTGCCAGCAGCTACGGGACATTCCTCCTCCACTTT. It specifies CASSYGTFLLHF.

V and J are TRBV5-1 and TRBJ1-4; TRBD1 agrees at 8 bases. With 4 bases clipped from V and 7 bases from J, the junction kept 15 bases outside the gene matches. The CDR3 runs to 17 residues. The V gene's germline CDR1 is SGHRS and CDR2 YFSETQ. The CDR3 DNA reads as TGCGCCAGCAGCCCAGGCCGAGGGACAGGCCAAGGTGAAAAACTGTTTTTT. The encoded protein is CASSPGRGTGQGEKLFF.

V gene TRBV4-1 combines with J gene TRBJ2-2, with D perhaps matching TRBD2 (5 bases). The CDR3 runs to 17 residues. Germline V gene lookup returns CDR1 MGHRA and CDR2 YSYEKL. The ends were cut back, 2 bases at V and 4 bases at J, with 17 bases in the middle. CDR3 sequence: CASSQFPSPASTGELFF. Written as DNA, the CDR3 is TGCGCCAGCAGCCAATTCCCTAGCCCTGCGAGCACCGGGGAGCTGTTTTTT.

The chain joins TRBV5-5 to TRBJ2-2, with D tentatively TRBD2 (5 bases). CDR3 length equals 13 residues. The germline V and J ends were trimmed by 4 bases and 5 bases, with 9 bases remaining between them. Germline lookup yields CDR1 SGHKS and CDR2 YYEKEE (reference sequence). The CDR3 DNA is TGTGCCAGCAGCCCCTGGAGGACCGGGGAGCTGTTTTTT. It encodes CASSPWRTGELFF. Using reference TRBV5-5 and TRBJ2-2 for the parts outside the CDR3, the full variable domain is DAGVTQSPTHLIKTRGQQVTLRCSPISGHKSVSWYQQVLGQGPQFIFQYYEKEERGRGNFPDRFSARQFPNYSSELNVNALLLGDSALYLCASSPWRTGELFFGEGSRLTVL.

CDR3 in amino acids: CASSPRQENQPQHF. The CDR3 bases are TGTGCCAGCAGCCCAAGACAGGAGAATCAGCCCCAGCATTTT. This chain uses TRBV9 with TRBJ1-5, with D maybe TRBD1 (6 bases). V lost 4 bases, J lost 4 bases, and 12 bases lay in between. CDR3 length: 14 amino acids. CDR1 is SGDLS and CDR2 is YYNGEE in the germline V gene.

The V gene is TRBV7-7, the J gene TRBJ2-6, with D possibly TRBD1 on 5 matching bases. Germline V gene data show CDR1 as SSHAT and CDR2 as FNYEAQ (reference sequence). V shed 5 bases and J shed 4 bases, with 15 bases lying between them. The CDR3 is made up of 16 amino acids. The CDR3 coding sequence is TGTGCCAGCAGCCGGAAACCAGGGCCAGGGGCCAACGTCCTGACTTTC. Encoded protein: CASSRKPGPGANVLTF. Supplemented by reference TRBV7-7 and TRBJ2-6, the full variable domain reads GAGVSQSPRYKVTKRGQDVTLRCDPISSHATLYWYQQALGQGPEFLTYFNYEAQPDKSGLPSDRFSAERPEGSISTLTIQRTEQRDSAMYRCASSRKPGPGANVLTFGAGSRLTVL.

The chain employs TRBV30 and TRBJ2-1, with TRBD2 matching 8 bases. The V gene's germline CDR1 is GTSNPN and CDR2 SVGIG (reference sequence). CDR3 length: 14 amino acids. J lost 8 bases, V lost 5 bases, and 11 bases had no gene match. This CDR3 is CAWWTPGGRDEQFF. In DNA form, the CDR3 reads TGTGCCTGGTGGACTCCGGGGGGGCGGGATGAGCAGTTCTTC.

The rearrangement joins TRBV5-1 to TRBJ1-2; 7 nucleotides line up with TRBD1. This CDR3 comprises 15 residues. From germline, CDR1 is SGHRS and CDR2 YFSETQ. J lost 4 bases, V lost 0 bases, and 6 bases had no gene match. This chain's CDR3 is CASSLAEGAGYGYTF. Here the CDR3 DNA reads TGCGCCAGCAGCTTGGCCGAGGGGGCGGGCTATGGCTACACCTTC.

Comment on this clone: Different DNA sequences within this sample yield the same CDR3. This chain links TRBV24-1 with TRBJ2-3; 14 bases line up with TRBD2. This CDR3 comprises 17 residues. The V segment lost 3 bases and the J segment 1 base; nucleotides outside the gene matches: 2. From germline, CDR1 is KGHDR and CDR2 SFDVKD. The CDR3: CATSDPGLAGGTDTQYF. CDR3 sequence (DNA): TGTGCCACCAGTGATCCGGGACTAGCGGGGGGCACAGATACGCAGTATTTT.

The chain couples TRBV29-1 to TRBJ1-2; D is uncertain. The CDR3 is 12 amino acids. Germline values: CDR1 SQVTM, CDR2 ANQGSEA. Trimming took 0 bases from V and 3 from J, leaving 5 bases between them. The CDR3 sequence: CSVEDQDYGYTF. The CDR3 coding sequence is TGCAGCGTTGAAGATCAGGACTATGGCTACACCTTC.

This sequence joins TRBV7-8 and TRBJ2-1; 8 positions match TRBD2. The CDR3 length is 15 residues. Trimming removed 2 bases from V and 9 bases from J; junction bases left unmatched: 9. Germline-derived CDR1 and CDR2 are SGHVS and FQNEAQ. The CDR3 DNA sequence: TGTGCCAGCAGCTTAATGTCCCGTCGGGAGGGTGAGCAGTTCTTC. It translates to CASSLMSRREGEQFF.

The chain recombines TRBV10-2 with TRBJ1-1; maybe TRBD1 (5 bases). CDR3 length: 15 residues. From germline, CDR1 is WSHSY and CDR2 SAAADI. The V and J ends lost 3 bases and 4 bases respectively, with 15 bases between them. CDR3 loop: CASSDYSAGGTEAFF. CDR3 sequence (DNA): TGCGCCAGCAGTGATTATTCGGCGGGGGGCACTGAAGCTTTCTTT.

J is TRBJ2-5 and V is TRBV11-2; tentatively, D is TRBD1 (6 bases). V was cut by 7 bases and J by 0 bases, with 21 bases left in between. CDR1 is SGHAT, CDR2 FQNNGV, per germline. This CDR3 comprises 17 residues. The CDR3 DNA reads as TGTGCCAGCACCGTAAATGGGTGGGGGCCGTACCAAGAGACCCAGTACTTC. Translating it yields CASTVNGWGPYQETQYF.

This chain's CDR3 is CAWRKGGNNQPQHF. The DNA for the CDR3 is TGTGCCTGGAGAAAAGGGGGTAACAATCAGCCCCAGCATTTT. The V call is TRBV30, the J call TRBJ1-5, with TRBD1 as a possible D gene (6 bases). V was clipped by 3 bases and J by 3 bases, with 12 bases between them. Germline values: CDR1 GTSNPN, CDR2 SVGIG (reference sequence). There are 14 residues in the CDR3.

The genes are TRBV2 and TRBJ1-2; no clear D. The germline V and J ends were trimmed by 7 bases and 6 bases, with 18 bases remaining between them. This CDR3 has 14 amino acids. Germline V CDR1 and CDR2: SNHLY, FYNNEI. The CDR3 here is CASTGGRSADGYTF. CDR3 DNA sequence: TGTGCCAGCACCGGCGGGAGGTCGGCGGATGGCTACACCTTC. Full variable domain (rest looked up from reference TRBV2 and TRBJ1-2): EPEVTQTPSHQVTQMGQEVILRCVPISNHLYFYWYRQILGQKVEFLVSFYNNEISEKSEIFDDQFSVERPDGSNFTLKIRSTKLEDSAMYFCASTGGRSADGYTFGSGTRLTVV.

This chain links TRBV5-8 with TRBJ2-3, with 9 bases aligning to TRBD2. Germline loops: CDR1 SGHTS, CDR2 YDEGEE. V was clipped by 4 bases and J by 5 bases; unmatched bases: 8. There are 15 residues in the CDR3. CDR3 amino acids: CASSPRGGRQDTQYF. CDR3 DNA sequence: TGTGCCAGCAGCCCGCGGGGGGGCCGGCAAGATACGCAGTATTTT.

The J gene is TRBJ2-7, the V gene TRBV19; the D gene is possibly TRBD1 (5 bases). Trimming removed 2 bases from V and 6 bases from J, with 8 bases in between. The length of the CDR3 is 12 residues. CDR1 is LNHDA and CDR2 is SQIVND in the germline V gene (reference sequence). The chain's CDR3 is CASSIPGREQYF. The CDR3 nucleotides are TGTGCCAGTAGTATACCAGGGCGCGAGCAGTACTTC. Variable domain in full (rest from reference TRBV19 and TRBJ2-7): DGGITQSPKYLFRKEGQNVTLSCEQNLNHDAMYWYRQDPGQGLRLIYYSQIVNDFQKGDIAEGYSVSREKKESFPLTVTSAQKNPTAFYLCASSIPGREQYFGPGTRLTVT.

This clone was observed a single time. This chain uses TRBV2 with TRBJ2-3; no reliable D call. Germline V gene data show CDR1 as SNHLY and CDR2 as FYNNEI. The CDR3 runs to 15 residues. With 4 bases removed from V and 1 base from J, the gap between germline ends came to 12 bases. DNA for the CDR3: TGTGCCAGCAGTGTCCGAGACTTTGGCACAGATACGCAGTATTTT. Translation gives CASSVRDFGTDTQYF. The full variable domain, with the rest looked up from reference TRBV2 and TRBJ2-3, is EPEVTQTPSHQVTQMGQEVILRCVPISNHLYFYWYRQILGQKVEFLVSFYNNEISEKSEIFDDQFSVERPDGSNFTLKIRSTKLEDSAMYFCASSVRDFGTDTQYFGPGTRLTVL.

Turning to this clone: Other DNA sequences in this specimen translate into the identical CDR3. V and J are TRBV3-1 (or the pseudogene TRBV3-2) and TRBJ2-1, with D unresolved. V gave up 1 base and J gave up 9 bases, with 4 bases separating them. The germline V gene encodes CDR1 LGHDT and CDR2 YNNKEL (reference sequence). The CDR3 has 11 amino acids. CDR3 in DNA: TGTGCCAGCAGCCAAGCCGGTGAGCAGTTCTTC. This codes for CASSQAGEQFF.

V is TRBV6-2 or TRBV6-3 and J is TRBJ1-6, with D uncertain. Germline V gene data show CDR1 as MNHEY and CDR2 as SVGEGT. This CDR3 is built from 14 residues. The germline V and J ends were trimmed by 2 bases and 7 bases, with 9 bases remaining between them. The CDR3 loop reads CASSYVRENSPLHF. The DNA of the CDR3 is TGTGCCAGCAGTTACGTGCGGGAGAATTCACCCCTCCACTTT.

V gene TRBV19 combines with J gene TRBJ1-1; 7 nucleotides agree with TRBD1. The CDR3 runs 16 residues. V shed 4 bases and J 2 bases; nucleotides not matched to a gene: 10. Germline V gives CDR1 LNHDA, CDR2 SQIVND (reference sequence). The CDR3 is CASSTEKGAFNTEAFF. The CDR3 region has the DNA TGTGCCAGTAGTACTGAAAAGGGGGCTTTCAACACTGAAGCTTTCTTT.